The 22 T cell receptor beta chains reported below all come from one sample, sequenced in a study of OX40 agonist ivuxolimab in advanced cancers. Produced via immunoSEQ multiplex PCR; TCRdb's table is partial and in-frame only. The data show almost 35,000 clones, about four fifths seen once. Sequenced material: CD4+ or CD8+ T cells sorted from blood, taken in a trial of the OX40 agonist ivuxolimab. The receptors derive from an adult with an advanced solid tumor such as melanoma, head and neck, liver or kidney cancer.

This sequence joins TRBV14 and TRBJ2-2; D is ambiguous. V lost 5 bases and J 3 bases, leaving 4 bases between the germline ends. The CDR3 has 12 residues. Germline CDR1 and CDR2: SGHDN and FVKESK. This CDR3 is CASSFYTGELFF. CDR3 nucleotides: TGTGCCAGCAGCTTTTACACCGGGGAGCTGTTTTTT.

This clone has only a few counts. DNA of the CDR3: TGTGCCAGCTCACCATCGGGACCCAGCGAGCAGTACTTC. Its protein is CASSPSGPSEQYF. This sequence joins TRBV18 and TRBJ2-7, with D possibly being TRBD1 or TRBD2 (5 bases each). V dropped 2 bases and J dropped 6 bases, with 11 bases sitting between them. The CDR3 runs to 13 residues. CDR1 and CDR2 from the germline V gene are KGHSH and LQKENI. Full variable domain (rest looked up from reference TRBV18 and TRBJ2-7): NAGVMQNPRHLVRRRGQEARLRCSPMKGHSHVYWYRQLPEEGLKFMVYLQKENIIDESGMPKERFSAEFPKEGPSILRIQQVVRGDSAAYFCASSPSGPSEQYFGPGTRLTVT.

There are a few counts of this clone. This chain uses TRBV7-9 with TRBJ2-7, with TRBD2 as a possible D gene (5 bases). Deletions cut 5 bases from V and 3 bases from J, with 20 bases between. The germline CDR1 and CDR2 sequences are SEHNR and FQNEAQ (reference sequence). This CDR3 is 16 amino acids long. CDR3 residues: CASSHLGGARNYEQYF. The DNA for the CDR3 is TGTGCCAGCAGCCATTTAGGAGGAGCTAGAAACTACGAGCAGTACTTC.

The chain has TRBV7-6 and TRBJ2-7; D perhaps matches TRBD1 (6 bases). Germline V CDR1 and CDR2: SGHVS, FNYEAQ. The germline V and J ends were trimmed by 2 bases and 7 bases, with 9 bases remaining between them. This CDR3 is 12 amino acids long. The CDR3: CASSLPQGEQYF. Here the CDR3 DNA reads TGTGCCAGCAGCTTACCCCAGGGGGAGCAGTACTTC.

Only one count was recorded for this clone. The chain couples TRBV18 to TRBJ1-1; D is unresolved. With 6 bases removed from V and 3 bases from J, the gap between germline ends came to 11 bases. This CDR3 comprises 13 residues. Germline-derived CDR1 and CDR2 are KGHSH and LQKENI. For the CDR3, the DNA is TGTGCCAGCTCCAAGGGCGCAGACACTGAAGCTTTCTTT. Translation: CASSKGADTEAFF.

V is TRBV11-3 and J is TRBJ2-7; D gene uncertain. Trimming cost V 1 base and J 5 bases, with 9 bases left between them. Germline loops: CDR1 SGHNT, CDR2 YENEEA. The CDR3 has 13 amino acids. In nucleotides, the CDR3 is TGTGCCAGCAGCTTAGGGGGTTCAAACGAGCAGTACTTC. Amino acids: CASSLGGSNEQYF.

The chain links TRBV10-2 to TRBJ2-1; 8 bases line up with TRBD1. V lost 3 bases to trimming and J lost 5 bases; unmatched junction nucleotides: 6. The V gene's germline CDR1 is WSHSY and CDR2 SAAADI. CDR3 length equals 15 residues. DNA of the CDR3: TGCGCCAGCAGTGATCAGGGGGCAACCGACAATGAGCAGTTCTTC. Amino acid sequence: CASSDQGATDNEQFF.

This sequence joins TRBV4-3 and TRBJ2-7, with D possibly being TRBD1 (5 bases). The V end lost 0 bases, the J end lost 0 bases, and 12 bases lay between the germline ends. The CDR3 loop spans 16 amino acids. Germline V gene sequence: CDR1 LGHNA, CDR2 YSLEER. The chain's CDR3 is CASSQDRAGLSYEQYF. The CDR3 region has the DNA TGCGCCAGCAGCCAAGATCGGGCAGGGCTCTCCTACGAGCAGTACTTC.

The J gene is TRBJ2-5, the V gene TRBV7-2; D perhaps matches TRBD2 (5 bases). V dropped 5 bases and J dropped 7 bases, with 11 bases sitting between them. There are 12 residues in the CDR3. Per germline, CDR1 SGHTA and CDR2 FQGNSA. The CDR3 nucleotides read TGTGCCAGCAGCCCCGGGGTCGGGACCCAGTACTTC. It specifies CASSPGVGTQYF.

The CDR3 bases are TGTGCCAGCGGGGGCCGAACAGGGGGAAGGACTGAAGCTTTCTTT. It codes for CASGGRTGGRTEAFF. The chain employs TRBV28 and TRBJ1-1; TRBD1 agrees at 8 bases. In germline, CDR1 is MDHEN, CDR2 SYDVKM. J gave up 5 bases and V 8 bases, and 13 bases lay outside the gene matches. This CDR3 has 15 amino acids.

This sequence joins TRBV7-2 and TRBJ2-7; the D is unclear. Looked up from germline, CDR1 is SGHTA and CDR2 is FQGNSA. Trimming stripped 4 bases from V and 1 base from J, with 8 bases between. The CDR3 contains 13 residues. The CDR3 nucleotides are TGTGCCAGCAGCTCCCGTTATTCCTACGAGCAGTACTTC. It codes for CASSSRYSYEQYF.

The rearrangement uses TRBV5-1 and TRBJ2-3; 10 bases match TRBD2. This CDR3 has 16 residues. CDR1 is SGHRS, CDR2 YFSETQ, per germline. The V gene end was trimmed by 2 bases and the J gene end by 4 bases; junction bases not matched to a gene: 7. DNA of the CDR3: TGCGCCAGCAGCTTCCTGGCTAGCGGGAGTCCAGATACGCAGTATTTT. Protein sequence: CASSFLASGSPDTQYF.

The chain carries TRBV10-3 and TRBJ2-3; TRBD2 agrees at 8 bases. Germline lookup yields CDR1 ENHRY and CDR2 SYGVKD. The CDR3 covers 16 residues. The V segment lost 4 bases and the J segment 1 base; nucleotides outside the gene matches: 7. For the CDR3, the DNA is TGTGCCATCAGTGGCCCGGTGCGGGGGGGCACAGATACGCAGTATTTT. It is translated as CAISGPVRGGTDTQYF.

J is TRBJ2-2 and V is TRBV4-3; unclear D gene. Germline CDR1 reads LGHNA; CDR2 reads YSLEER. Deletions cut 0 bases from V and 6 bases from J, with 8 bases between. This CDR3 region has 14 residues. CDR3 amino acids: CASSQDVIAGELFF. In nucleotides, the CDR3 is TGCGCCAGCAGCCAAGATGTCATCGCCGGGGAGCTGTTTTTT.

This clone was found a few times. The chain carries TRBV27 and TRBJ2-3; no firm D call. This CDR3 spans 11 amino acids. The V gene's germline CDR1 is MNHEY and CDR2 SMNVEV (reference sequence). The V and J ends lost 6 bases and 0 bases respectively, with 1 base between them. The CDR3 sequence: CASRSTDTQYF. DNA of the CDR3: TGTGCCAGCAGAAGCACAGATACGCAGTATTTT.

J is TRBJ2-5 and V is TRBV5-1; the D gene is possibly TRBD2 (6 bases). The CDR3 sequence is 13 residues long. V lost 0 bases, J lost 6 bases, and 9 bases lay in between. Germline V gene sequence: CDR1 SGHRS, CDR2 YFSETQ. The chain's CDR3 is CASSLDGSQTQYF. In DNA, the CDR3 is TGCGCCAGCAGCTTGGACGGGAGCCAGACCCAGTACTTC.

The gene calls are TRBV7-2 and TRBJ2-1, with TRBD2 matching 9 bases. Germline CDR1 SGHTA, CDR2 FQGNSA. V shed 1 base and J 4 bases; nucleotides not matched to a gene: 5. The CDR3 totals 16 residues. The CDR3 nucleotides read TGTGCCAGCAGCTTAGGGGCTAGCGGGACTTACAATGAGCAGTTCTTC. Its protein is CASSLGASGTYNEQFF.

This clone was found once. CDR3 sequence: CASSMEETQYF. CDR3 in DNA: TGTGCCAGTAGTATGGAAGAGACCCAGTACTTC. The chain uses TRBV19 and TRBJ2-5, with D unclear. Germline V gene data show CDR1 as LNHDA and CDR2 as SQIVND (reference sequence). The CDR3 runs 11 residues. V gave up 3 bases and J gave up 3 bases, with 2 bases separating them.

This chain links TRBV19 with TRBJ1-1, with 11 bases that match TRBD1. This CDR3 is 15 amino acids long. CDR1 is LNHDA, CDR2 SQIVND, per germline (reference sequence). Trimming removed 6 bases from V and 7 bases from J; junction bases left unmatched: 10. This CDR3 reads CASSPGTGGTGEAFF. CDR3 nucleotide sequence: TGTGCCAGTAGCCCCGGGACAGGGGGAACAGGTGAAGCTTTCTTT.

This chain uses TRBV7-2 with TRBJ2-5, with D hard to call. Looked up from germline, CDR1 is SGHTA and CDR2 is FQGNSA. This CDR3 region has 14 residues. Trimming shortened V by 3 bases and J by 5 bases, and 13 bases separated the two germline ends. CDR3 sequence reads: CASSFIAGRETQYF. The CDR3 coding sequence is TGTGCCAGCAGCTTTATCGCAGGAAGGGAGACCCAGTACTTC.

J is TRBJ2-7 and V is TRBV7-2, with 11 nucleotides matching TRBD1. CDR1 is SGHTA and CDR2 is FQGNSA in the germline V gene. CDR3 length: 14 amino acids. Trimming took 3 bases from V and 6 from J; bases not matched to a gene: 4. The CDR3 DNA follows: TGTGCCAGCAGCTTCGGACAGGGGGCGCTCGAGCAGTACTTC. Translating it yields CASSFGQGALEQYF.

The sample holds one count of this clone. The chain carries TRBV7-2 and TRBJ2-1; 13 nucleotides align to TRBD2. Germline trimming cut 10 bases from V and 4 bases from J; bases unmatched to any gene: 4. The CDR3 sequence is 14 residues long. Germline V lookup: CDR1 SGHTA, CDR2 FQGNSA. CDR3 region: CATGTSGTYNEQFF. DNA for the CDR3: TGTGCCACCGGGACTAGCGGGACGTACAATGAGCAGTTCTTC.